The rows below give T cell receptor beta chains drawn from one sample of a study of blood T cell repertoires in COVID-19. Only in-frame clones appear in the TCRdb table, and some are missing; sequencing was by immunoSEQ multiplex PCR. The data contain approximately 300,000 clones, more than 90% of them singletons. Sequenced input: PBMCs or T cells enriched from blood (not recorded which). These TCRs come from a woman aged 25 to 39 who had been exposed to COVID-19. Both conserved end residues are part of each CDR3. D genes are given only for firm matches. Clone size, where shown, is once, few, many, or a class for clones that have expanded.

CDR3nt,CDR3aa,d_gene,j_gene,abundance,v_gene
TGCGCCAGCAGCCAACTCCTCCCCCGTAAGAGCTCCTACAATGAGCAGTTCTTC,CASSQLLPRKSSYNEQFF,.,TRBJ2-1,.,TRBV4-3
TGTGCCAGCAGCGCCTCTGGGGGGTACGAAAAACTGTTTTTT,CASSASGGYEKLFF,.,TRBJ1-4,.,TRBV7-2
TGTGCCAGCAGGGACAGTAATAATTCACCCCTCCACTTT,CASRDSNNSPLHF,.,TRBJ1-6,.,TRBV12-3/TRBV12-4
TGTGCCAGCCTAAGACAGGGGACCACTGAAGCTTTCTTT,CASLRQGTTEAFF,TRBD1,TRBJ1-1,.,TRBV6-6
TGTGCCAGCAGCCAAGTCCAAGGGGCTAATGAAAAACTGTTTTTT,CASSQVQGANEKLFF,.,TRBJ1-4,.,TRBV14
TGTGCCAGCAGAAAATCCCTAGCGGGGGGAAACGAGCAGTTCTTC,CASRKSLAGGNEQFF,TRBD2,TRBJ2-1,.,TRBV7-2
TGCGCCAGCAGCCAAGATCACTCCAGGGGGGACTATGGCTACACCTTC,CASSQDHSRGDYGYTF,TRBD1,TRBJ1-2,.,TRBV4-3
TGTGCCACCAGTGATCCCTCTGGGGGGGACTATGGCTACACCTTC,CATSDPSGGDYGYTF,.,TRBJ1-2,.,TRBV24-1
TGCGCCAGCAGCTTAGGGGGTTCGGCCTCTGGGGCCAACGTCCTGACTTTC,CASSLGGSASGANVLTF,.,TRBJ2-6,once,TRBV5-1
TGTGCCATCAGTAGGGACAGAGAACCTGATAATTCACCCCTCCACTTT,CAISRDREPDNSPLHF,TRBD1,TRBJ1-6,.,TRBV10-3
TGTGCCAGCAGCTTCGGACAGGGTCGGGGCGAGCAGTACTTC,CASSFGQGRGEQYF,TRBD1,TRBJ2-7,.,TRBV5-4
TGCGCCAGCAGCTACATGACGTACTCGGGACTAGCGGACGTCACAGATACGCAGTATTTT,CASSYMTYSGLADVTDTQYF,TRBD2,TRBJ2-3,.,TRBV4-3
TGTGCCAGCAGCGTCAGCGGGGGGGCCCCCGGGGAGCTGTTTTTT,CASSVSGGAPGELFF,TRBD2,TRBJ2-2,few,TRBV6-5
TGTGCCAGCAGCTTCCCTACAGATTTTAATAGCAATCAGCCCCAGCATTTT,CASSFPTDFNSNQPQHF,.,TRBJ1-5,.,TRBV7-6
TGTGCCAGCAGTGGACTAGGGCCTTCCTACGAGCAGTACTTC,CASSGLGPSYEQYF,TRBD2,TRBJ2-7,.,TRBV6-2/TRBV6-3
TGTGCCAGCAAGGGACAGGGGTACGGGGAGCTGTTTTTT,CASKGQGYGELFF,TRBD1,TRBJ2-2,.,TRBV19
TGTGCCAGCAGCGTCGTGGCGGGGGAAGAGACCCAGTACTTC,CASSVVAGEETQYF,TRBD2,TRBJ2-5,.,TRBV9
TGTGCCAGCAGCCTCGGGACAGGGTTATCTGGCTACACCTTC,CASSLGTGLSGYTF,TRBD1,TRBJ1-2,.,TRBV14
TGTGCCAGCAGCCAGACAGGGCTAGGTAGGAATTCACCCCTCCACTTT,CASSQTGLGRNSPLHF,TRBD1,TRBJ1-6,.,TRBV4-2
TGCAGTGCTAGTGTCGGACAGGGACGTGTCGGCGAGCAGTACTTC,CSASVGQGRVGEQYF,TRBD1,TRBJ2-7,.,TRBV20-1
TGCGCCAGCAGCGACGGGACTGCTGATAGCAATCAGCCCCAGCATTTT,CASSDGTADSNQPQHF,.,TRBJ1-5,.,TRBV5-1
TGTGCCAGCTCACCACAGCGGGGGGCGGCTTTCTTT,CASSPQRGAAFF,.,TRBJ1-1,.,TRBV18
TGCGCCAGCAGCCGTCCGGGATCGAACACCGGGGAGCTGTTTTTT,CASSRPGSNTGELFF,.,TRBJ2-2,.,TRBV4-1
TGTGCCAGCTCACCCCTAGACAGGGCGGGTCAGCCCCAGCATTTT,CASSPLDRAGQPQHF,TRBD1,TRBJ1-5,.,TRBV18
TGTGCCAGCAGCCCCGCTTTGGGAGGGAACACCGGGGAGCTGTTTTTT,CASSPALGGNTGELFF,.,TRBJ2-2,.,TRBV7-9
TGCGCCAGCAGCCACCGAGGGGGCGTGGGAGATACGCAGTATTTT,CASSHRGGVGDTQYF,TRBD1,TRBJ2-3,.,TRBV4-3